The clone carrying this T cell receptor (beta chain) occurred once. Losses at the gene ends were 4 bases for V and 3 bases for J; bases not matched to a gene: 3. Germline CDR1 SNHLY, CDR2 FYNNEI. This CDR3 has 13 amino acids. This specimen comes from a study of blood T cell repertoires in COVID-19. In the study's own analysis: Quantification of nucleated cells was approximated via reference gene primer amplification. The method was immunoSEQ multiplex PCR; TCRdb's version includes in-frame clones alone and lacks a portion of them. D and trimming were read from the DNA, whereas the V and J calls and clone size are those reported in that table. The sample lists roughly 190,000 clones, 88% seen once, with 4.4% in the top ten.

The sequenced sample consisted of peripheral blood. This clonotype was sampled from a human donor in a cohort sampled during active COVID-19. The chain employs TRBV2 and TRBJ2-7; 7 positions match TRBD2. The CDR3 bases are TGTGCCAGCAGTGCGGCTAGCGGCTACGAGCAGTACTTC. Translated: CASSAASGYEQYF.